The clone carrying this T cell receptor (beta chain) was observed a few times. Its specificity is unknown. The data are from a study of T cells in localized non-small cell lung cancer. Per the germline V gene, CDR1 is SEHNR and CDR2 is FQNEAQ (reference sequence). Trimming removed 5 bases at V and 2 bases at J, with 10 bases between. The CDR3 has 13 residues. Overall study results and limits: Adjacent lung tissue had a median about 50 of the top 100 clones found in the tumor. Heterogeneity remains possible because sequencing was limited to only one tumor region. Longer survival (overall) was linked to higher T cell density in blood. Uninvolved adjacent lung showed the highest T cell clonality, exceeding tumor.

Libraries were prepared by immunoSEQ multiplex PCR; TCRdb keeps only in-frame clonotypes and omits some of them. Of approximately 88,000 clones in the sample, approximately 91% are singletons; the top ten hold about 4%. The sample consisted of PBMCs, taken before any cancer treatment. The chain combines TRBV7-9 with TRBJ2-7; maybe TRBD1 (5 bases). The TCR comes from a woman aged 35 to 75 with stage II squamous cell lung carcinoma. CDR3 sequence (DNA): TGTGCCAGCAGCCCAAAGGGGCCCTACGAGCAGTACTTC. Encoded protein: CASSPKGPYEQYF.